Listed below are T cell receptor beta chains from one sample, sequenced in a study of T-cell reconstitution after alpha-beta-depleted transplantation in children. TCRdb reprocessed the PCR reads with MiXCR, giving one entry per CDR3 protein. The sample lists 450,000 to 550,000 distinct CDR3 sequences; about an eighth were seen once. The sequencing here drew on PBMCs, mostly from graft donor cells, taken 180 days after TCRalphabeta/CD19-depleted stem cell transplant. These receptors came from a female patient under 10 years old who had a stem cell transplant for aplastic anemia, so the T cells may come from the graft donor. Both conserved end residues are part of each CDR3. Fields, in order: D gene, clone size, J gene, V gene, CDR3 DNA, CDR3 protein. A D gene is named only where the DNA matches it firmly. Clone size is stated in some rows and not others, as once, few, many or a class when expanded.

D: TRBD2
size: few
J: TRBJ2-1
V: TRBV20-1
DNA: TGCAGTGCTAGAGATGTAGCGGGAGCGGTAAACGTTTTGAATGAGCAGTTCTTC
CDR3: CSARDVAGAVNVLNEQFF

D: TRBD1
size: .
J: TRBJ2-3
V: TRBV5-1
DNA: TGCGCCAGCAGCATCGGACAGGTACTCACAGATACGCAGTATTTT
CDR3: CASSIGQVLTDTQYF

D: TRBD1
size: .
J: TRBJ2-1
V: TRBV20-1
DNA: TGCAGTGCCAAAAAAAGGGGGCTGCACGGGGCCTTTTACAATGAGCAGTTCTTC
CDR3: CSAKKRGLHGAFYNEQFF

D: TRBD2
size: few
J: TRBJ2-1
V: TRBV7-2
DNA: TGTGCCAGCAGCTTAGGTGGGGGGAGGGCCTTGAATGAGCAGTTCTTC
CDR3: CASSLGGGRALNEQFF

D: TRBD1
size: few
J: TRBJ1-5
V: TRBV7-2
DNA: TGTGCCAGCAGCCAACAACAGGGGGCCAGTCAGCCCCAGCATTTT
CDR3: CASSQQQGASQPQHF

D: TRBD1
size: few
J: TRBJ2-5
V: TRBV9
DNA: TGTGCCAGCAGCCTGGGGGACAGGGGGCCCCAAGAGACCCAGTACTTC
CDR3: CASSLGDRGPQETQYF

D: .
size: .
J: TRBJ2-3
V: TRBV7-2
DNA: TGTGCCAGCAGCCAACGGGGGACGCCCAGCACAGATACGCAGTATTTT
CDR3: CASSQRGTPSTDTQYF

D: TRBD2
size: few
J: TRBJ2-2
V: TRBV20-1
DNA: TGCAGTGCTAGAGTGGGAGGGGTGGGCACCGGGGAGCTGTTTTTT
CDR3: CSARVGGVGTGELFF

D: .
size: .
J: TRBJ2-2
V: TRBV15
DNA: TGTGCCACCAGCAGAGATTTCTCAGTAAACACCGGGGAGCTGTTTTTT
CDR3: CATSRDFSVNTGELFF

D: TRBD1
size: few
J: TRBJ2-2
V: TRBV7-6
DNA: TGTGCCAGCAGCTACTGGACAGGAACCACCGGGGAGCTGTTTTTT
CDR3: CASSYWTGTTGELFF

D: .
size: few
J: TRBJ1-5
V: TRBV7-9
DNA: TGTGCCAGCAGCTTCGCCGGAGGGACAAATCAGCCCCAGCATTTT
CDR3: CASSFAGGTNQPQHF